A selection of T cell receptor beta chains follows, all from one sample in a study of blood T cell repertoires in COVID-19. Assay: immunoSEQ multiplex PCR; the TCRdb copy retains only in-frame clones and omits some. Of approximately 320,000 clones in the sample, roughly 90% were seen once. Sequenced sample: PBMCs or T cells enriched from blood (not recorded which). Receptor source: a woman in her late teens or twenties who had recovered from COVID-19. Both conserved end residues are part of each CDR3. D genes are given only for firm matches. Not all rows give a size; the values are once, few, many and, for expanded clones, a class.

DNA,CDR3,size,J,D,V
TGTGCCAGCAGCCAAAAGAGGAACACTGAAGCTTTCTTT,CASSQKRNTEAFF,.,TRBJ1-1,.,TRBV14
TGTGCCAGCAGCAAGACAGCCGGGACTTCTCACACCGGGGAGCTGTTTTTT,CASSKTAGTSHTGELFF,.,TRBJ2-2,.,TRBV21-1
TGTGCCAGCAGCTTTGGGGACAGCACCTACGAGCAGTACTTC,CASSFGDSTYEQYF,.,TRBJ2-7,TRBD1,TRBV5-6
TGTGCCAGCAGGATACAGGCCTCTCAACGTAACTATGGCTACACCTTC,CASRIQASQRNYGYTF,.,TRBJ1-2,.,TRBV6-6
TGTGCCAGCAGCTTAGTGGGGACAGGAATTTCCTACGAGCAGTACTTC,CASSLVGTGISYEQYF,.,TRBJ2-7,TRBD1,TRBV7-2
TGTGCCAGCAGTCGGGTGAGAGGGGGTATGAACACTGAAGCTTTCTTT,CASSRVRGGMNTEAFF,once,TRBJ1-1,.,TRBV6-2/TRBV6-3
TGTGCCAGCAGCCTCGGACAGAACACTGAAGCTTTCTTT,CASSLGQNTEAFF,.,TRBJ1-1,.,TRBV6-2/TRBV6-3
TGCGCCAGCAGCTTGGATGAGGGCACAGATACGCAGTATTTT,CASSLDEGTDTQYF,.,TRBJ2-3,.,TRBV5-1
TGTGCCAGCAGCCCTAGCGGGGACAGCTTCTACACCTTC,CASSPSGDSFYTF,.,TRBJ1-2,TRBD1,TRBV7-9
TGTGCCAGTAGTCCCTTCGGACAGGGTTCGCTTCACTATGGCTACACCTTC,CASSPFGQGSLHYGYTF,few,TRBJ1-2,TRBD1,TRBV19
TGCGCCAGCATTTTCTACAGGGGGGGAAGCGGGGAGCTGTTTTTT,CASIFYRGGSGELFF,.,TRBJ2-2,.,TRBV10-1
TGTGCCAGCAGCGTACAGGGAAGTTCCACTGAAGCTTTCTTT,CASSVQGSSTEAFF,.,TRBJ1-1,.,TRBV27
TGTGCCAGCAGGACCTCCCCAGGGCTTCGCACTGAAGCTTTCTTT,CASRTSPGLRTEAFF,.,TRBJ1-1,.,TRBV6-5
TGTGCCAGCAGGGACGGGACAGACCCCTACGAGCAGTACTTC,CASRDGTDPYEQYF,.,TRBJ2-7,TRBD1,TRBV13
TGTGCCAGCAGCTTGTCGTCGAGCGGGAGCTATGAGCAGTTCTTC,CASSLSSSGSYEQFF,few,TRBJ2-1,TRBD2,TRBV5-4
TGTGCCAGCAGTTATCCGGAGACCCAGTACTTC,CASSYPETQYF,once,TRBJ2-5,.,TRBV6-2/TRBV6-3
TGCGCCAGCAGCTTGGCCGTGGGAGGAGGTGCCAATGAGCAGTTCTTC,CASSLAVGGGANEQFF,.,TRBJ2-1,.,TRBV5-1
TGTGCCAGCAGTTTACGTTCTGGCTACACCTTC,CASSLRSGYTF,few,TRBJ1-2,.,TRBV12-3/TRBV12-4
TGTGCCAGCAGCACCACAGAGGACAGGACTAATTCACCCCTCCACTTT,CASSTTEDRTNSPLHF,once,TRBJ1-6,TRBD1,TRBV7-6
TGTGCCAGCAGTGGACATTCTAATGAAAAACTGTTTTTT,CASSGHSNEKLFF,.,TRBJ1-4,.,TRBV27
TGTGCCAGCAGTGACTCGGCGGGAGCCCCCTACAATGAGCAGTTCTTC,CASSDSAGAPYNEQFF,.,TRBJ2-1,TRBD2,TRBV6-4
TGTGCCAGCAGCTTTGTGGGGCAGGGTCGCTACACCTTC,CASSFVGQGRYTF,.,TRBJ1-2,.,TRBV7-9
TGTGCCAGCGCTAGGGCAGGGGAGGGATACGAGCAGTACTTC,CASARAGEGYEQYF,.,TRBJ2-7,.,TRBV6-6
TGTGCCAGCAGCGCTTTCGGGGGGGAGGAGACCCAGTACTTC,CASSAFGGEETQYF,.,TRBJ2-5,TRBD2,TRBV9
TGCGCCAGCAGCCGTCTACAGGGAATTAATGAAAAACTGTTTTTT,CASSRLQGINEKLFF,.,TRBJ1-4,.,TRBV4-3
TGTGCCAGTAGTCTTAAAGCTAGCCTCCAAGAGACCCAGTACTTC,CASSLKASLQETQYF,once,TRBJ2-5,.,TRBV19
TGCAGCAGCGGACAGGGAGAAGAGACCCAGTACTTC,CSSGQGEETQYF,.,TRBJ2-5,TRBD1,TRBV29-1
TGTGCCAGCAGCATCCGGAGCGGGAGCGGTTCTTACGAGCAGTACTTC,CASSIRSGSGSYEQYF,.,TRBJ2-7,TRBD2,TRBV5-4
TGTGCCACCAGCCAGGGTATCCAGCCCCAGCATTTT,CATSQGIQPQHF,.,TRBJ1-5,.,TRBV6-5
TGCGCCAGCAGCCAAGTAGGCGGCGAAAACTATGGCTACACCTTC,CASSQVGGENYGYTF,.,TRBJ1-2,.,TRBV4-1
TGTGCCAGCAGCCAAGGGGGACTCAAAGGAAGGGAGACCCAGTACTTC,CASSQGGLKGRETQYF,.,TRBJ2-5,.,TRBV14
TGTGCCGCTAAGGAGCCGGGACAGGGGGTATCTGAAGCTTTCTTT,CAAKEPGQGVSEAFF,.,TRBJ1-1,TRBD1,TRBV19
TGTGCCAGCAGCGTAGCTGGTAGCGGGGGATCCTACGAGCAGTACTTC,CASSVAGSGGSYEQYF,.,TRBJ2-7,TRBD2,TRBV9
TGTGCCTCAGGATCCGTGGGTGCAACTAATGAAAAACTGTTTTTT,CASGSVGATNEKLFF,many,TRBJ1-4,.,TRBV10-3
TGTGCCAGCACCCAAGCGGGGCACTACGAGCAGTACTTC,CASTQAGHYEQYF,.,TRBJ2-7,TRBD2,TRBV13
TGTGCCAGCAGCCAAGTAACTAGCGGGGGCACCGGGGAGCTGTTTTTT,CASSQVTSGGTGELFF,.,TRBJ2-2,TRBD2,TRBV3-1/TRBV3-2
TGTGCCAGCTCCCGTTATGATGAGGACACTGAAGCTTTCTTT,CASSRYDEDTEAFF,.,TRBJ1-1,.,TRBV18
TGTGCCAGCAGTTTAAGAGATGGCTACACCTTC,CASSLRDGYTF,once,TRBJ1-2,.,TRBV28
TGTGCCAGCAGCCCAGGACTAGCGGGAGGGACTCCCTACGAGCAGTACTTC,CASSPGLAGGTPYEQYF,.,TRBJ2-7,TRBD2,TRBV7-8
TGTGCCATCAGTGGGACAAATCAGCCCCAGCATTTT,CAISGTNQPQHF,few,TRBJ1-5,.,TRBV10-3